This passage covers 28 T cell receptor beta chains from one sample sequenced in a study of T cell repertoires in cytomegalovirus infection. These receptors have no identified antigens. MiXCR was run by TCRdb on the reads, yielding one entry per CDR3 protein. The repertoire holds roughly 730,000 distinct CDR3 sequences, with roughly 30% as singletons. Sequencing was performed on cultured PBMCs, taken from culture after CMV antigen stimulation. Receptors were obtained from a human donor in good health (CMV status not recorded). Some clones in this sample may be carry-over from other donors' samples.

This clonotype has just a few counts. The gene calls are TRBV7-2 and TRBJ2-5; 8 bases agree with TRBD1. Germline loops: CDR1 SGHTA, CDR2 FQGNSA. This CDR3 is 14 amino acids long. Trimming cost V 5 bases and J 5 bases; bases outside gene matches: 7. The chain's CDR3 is CASSTPGGWETQYF. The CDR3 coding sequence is TGTGCCAGCAGCACGCCAGGGGGCTGGGAGACCCAGTACTTC.

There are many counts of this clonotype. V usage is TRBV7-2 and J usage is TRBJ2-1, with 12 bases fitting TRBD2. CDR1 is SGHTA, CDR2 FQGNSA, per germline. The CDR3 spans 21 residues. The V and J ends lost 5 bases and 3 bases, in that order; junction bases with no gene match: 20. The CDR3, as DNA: TGTGCCAGCAGCCGACCACCGACTAGCGGGGGAGGTGGACTCGTCTACAATGAGCAGTTCTTC. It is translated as CASSRPPTSGGGGLVYNEQFF. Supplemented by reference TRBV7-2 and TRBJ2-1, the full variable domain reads GAGVSQSPSNKVTEKGKDVELRCDPISGHTALYWYRQSLGQGLEFLIYFQGNSAPDKSGLPSDRFSAERTGGSVSTLTIQRTQQEDSAVYLCASSRPPTSGGGGLVYNEQFFGPGTRLTVL.

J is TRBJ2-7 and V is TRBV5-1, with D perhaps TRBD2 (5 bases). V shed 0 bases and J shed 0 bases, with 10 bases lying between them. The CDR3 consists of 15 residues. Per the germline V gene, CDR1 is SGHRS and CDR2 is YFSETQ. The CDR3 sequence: CASSLAPDFSYEQYF. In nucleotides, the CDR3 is TGCGCCAGCAGCTTGGCCCCGGACTTCTCCTACGAGCAGTACTTC.

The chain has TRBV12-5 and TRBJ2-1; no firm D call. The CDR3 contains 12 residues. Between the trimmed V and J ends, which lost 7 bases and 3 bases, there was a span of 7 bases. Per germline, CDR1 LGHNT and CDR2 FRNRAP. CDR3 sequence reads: CASATYYNEQFF. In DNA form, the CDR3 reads TGTGCTAGTGCCACCTACTACAATGAGCAGTTCTTC.

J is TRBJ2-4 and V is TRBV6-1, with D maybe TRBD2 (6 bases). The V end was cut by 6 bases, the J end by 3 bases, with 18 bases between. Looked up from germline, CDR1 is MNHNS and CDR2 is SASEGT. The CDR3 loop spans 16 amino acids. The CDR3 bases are TGTGCCAGCAGGGGGGGACTGGCCCTCGGCAAAAACATTCAGTACTTC. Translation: CASRGGLALGKNIQYF.

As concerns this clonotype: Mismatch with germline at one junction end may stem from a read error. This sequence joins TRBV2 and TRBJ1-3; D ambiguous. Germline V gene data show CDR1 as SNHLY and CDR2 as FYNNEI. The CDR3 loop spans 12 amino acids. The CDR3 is CGSMGSWFTIYF. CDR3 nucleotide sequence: TGTGGCAGCATGGGCAGTTGGTTCACCATATATTTT.

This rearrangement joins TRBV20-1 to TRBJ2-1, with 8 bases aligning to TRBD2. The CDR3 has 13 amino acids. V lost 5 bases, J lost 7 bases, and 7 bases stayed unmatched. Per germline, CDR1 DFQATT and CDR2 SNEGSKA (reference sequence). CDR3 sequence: CSARSGMGNEQFF. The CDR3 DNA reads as TGCAGTGCTCGTAGCGGGATGGGAAATGAGCAGTTCTTC.

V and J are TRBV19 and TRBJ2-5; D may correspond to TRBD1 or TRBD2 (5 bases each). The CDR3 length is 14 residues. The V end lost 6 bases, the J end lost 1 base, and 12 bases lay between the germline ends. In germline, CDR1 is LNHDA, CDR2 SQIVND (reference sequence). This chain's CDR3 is CASRERGGQETQYF. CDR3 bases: TGTGCCAGTAGAGAGAGGGGTGGCCAAGAGACCCAGTACTTC.

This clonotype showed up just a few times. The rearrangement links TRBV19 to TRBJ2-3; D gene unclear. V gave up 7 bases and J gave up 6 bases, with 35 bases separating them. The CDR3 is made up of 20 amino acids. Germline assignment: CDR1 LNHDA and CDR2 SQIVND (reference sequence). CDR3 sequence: CASTDKGFRFGRVISDTQYF. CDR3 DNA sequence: TGTGCCAGTACCGATAAAGGGTTTAGGTTTGGCAGAGTTATATCGGATACGCAGTATTTT.

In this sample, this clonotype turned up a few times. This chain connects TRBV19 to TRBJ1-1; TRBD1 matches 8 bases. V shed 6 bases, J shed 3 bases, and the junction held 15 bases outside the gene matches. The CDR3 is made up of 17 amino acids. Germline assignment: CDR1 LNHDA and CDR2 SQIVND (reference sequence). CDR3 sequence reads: CASRRQGSGRWDTEAFF. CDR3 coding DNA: TGTGCCAGTAGACGACAGGGGTCGGGACGTTGGGACACTGAAGCTTTCTTT.

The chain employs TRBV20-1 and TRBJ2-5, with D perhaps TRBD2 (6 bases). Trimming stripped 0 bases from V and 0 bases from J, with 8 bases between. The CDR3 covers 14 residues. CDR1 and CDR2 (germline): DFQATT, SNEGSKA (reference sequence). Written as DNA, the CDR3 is TGCAGTGCTAGAGATTCTAGCGACCAAGAGACCCAGTACTTC. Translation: CSARDSSDQETQYF.

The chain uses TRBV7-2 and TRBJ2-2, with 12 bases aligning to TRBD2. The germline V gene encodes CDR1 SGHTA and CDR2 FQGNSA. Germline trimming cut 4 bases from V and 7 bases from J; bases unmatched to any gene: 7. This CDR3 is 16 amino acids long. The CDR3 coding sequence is TGTGCCAGCAGCTCCCTACTAGCGGGAGGAGGCGGGGAGCTGTTTTTT. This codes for CASSSLLAGGGGELFF.

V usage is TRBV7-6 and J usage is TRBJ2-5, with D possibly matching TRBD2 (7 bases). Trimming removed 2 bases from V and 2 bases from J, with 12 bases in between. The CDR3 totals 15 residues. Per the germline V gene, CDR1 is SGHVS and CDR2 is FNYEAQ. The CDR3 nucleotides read TGTGCCAGCAGCTTAAGGGGGGGGACACAAGAGACCCAGTACTTC. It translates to CASSLRGGTQETQYF.

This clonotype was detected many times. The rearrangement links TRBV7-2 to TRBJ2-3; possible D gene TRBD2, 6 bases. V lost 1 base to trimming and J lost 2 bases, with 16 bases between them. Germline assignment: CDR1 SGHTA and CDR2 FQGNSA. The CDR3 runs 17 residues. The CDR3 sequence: CASSLDTGLKPTDTQYF. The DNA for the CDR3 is TGTGCCAGCAGCTTAGATACGGGACTCAAGCCCACAGATACGCAGTATTTT.

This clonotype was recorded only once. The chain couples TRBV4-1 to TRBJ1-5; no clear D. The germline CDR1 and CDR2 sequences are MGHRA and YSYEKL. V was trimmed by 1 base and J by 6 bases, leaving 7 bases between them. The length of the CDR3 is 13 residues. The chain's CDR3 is CASSQAGRQPQHF. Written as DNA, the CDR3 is TGCGCCAGCAGCCAAGCTGGTCGTCAGCCCCAGCATTTT.

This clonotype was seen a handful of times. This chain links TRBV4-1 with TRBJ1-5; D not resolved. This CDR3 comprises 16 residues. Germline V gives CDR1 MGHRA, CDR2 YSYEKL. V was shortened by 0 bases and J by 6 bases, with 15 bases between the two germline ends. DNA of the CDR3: TGCGCCAGCAGCCAAGAAGGGCTGAAACACCGTCAGCCCCAGCATTTT. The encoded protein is CASSQEGLKHRQPQHF.

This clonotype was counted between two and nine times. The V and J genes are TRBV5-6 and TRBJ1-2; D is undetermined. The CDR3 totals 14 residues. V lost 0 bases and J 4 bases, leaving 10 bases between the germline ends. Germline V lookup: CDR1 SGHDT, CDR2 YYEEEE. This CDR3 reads CASSLAGFPYGYTF. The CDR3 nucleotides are TGTGCCAGCAGCTTGGCCGGTTTTCCCTATGGCTACACCTTC.

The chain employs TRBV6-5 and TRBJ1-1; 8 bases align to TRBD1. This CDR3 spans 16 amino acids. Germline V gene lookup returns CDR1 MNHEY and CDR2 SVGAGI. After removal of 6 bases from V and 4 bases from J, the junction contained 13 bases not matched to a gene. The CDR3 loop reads CASSHPQGEGSTEAFF. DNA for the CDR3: TGTGCCAGCAGCCACCCACAGGGGGAAGGGAGCACTGAAGCTTTCTTT.

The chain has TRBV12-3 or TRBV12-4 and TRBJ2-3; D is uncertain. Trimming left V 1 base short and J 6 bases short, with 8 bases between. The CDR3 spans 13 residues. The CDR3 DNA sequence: TGTGCCAGCAGTTTAGGCAGTAAGGATACGCAGTATTTT. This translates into CASSLGSKDTQYF.

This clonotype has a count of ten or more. Written as DNA, the CDR3 is TGTGCCAGCAGCTTAGACCCGATTTACGAGCAGTACTTC. Amino acids: CASSLDPIYEQYF. The gene calls are TRBV7-2 and TRBJ2-7, with no clear D. The CDR3 extends over 13 amino acids. Trimming removed 1 base from V and 4 bases from J, with 8 bases in between. From germline, CDR1 is SGHTA and CDR2 FQGNSA.

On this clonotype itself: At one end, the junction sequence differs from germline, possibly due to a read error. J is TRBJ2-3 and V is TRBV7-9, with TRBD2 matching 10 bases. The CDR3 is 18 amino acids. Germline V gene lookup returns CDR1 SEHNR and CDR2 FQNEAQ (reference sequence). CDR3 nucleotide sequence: TGTGCCAGCAGCTTAGAGGTCCCTAGCGGGAGTTTCACAGATACGCTGTATTTT. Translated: CASSLEVPSGSFTDTLYF.

The CDR3 loop reads CASSLWATRGEKLFF. CDR3 nucleotide sequence: TGTGCCAGCAGTTTATGGGCAACTAGAGGCGAAAAACTGTTTTTT. The chain links TRBV27 to TRBJ1-4; the D is unclear. The CDR3 contains 15 residues. CDR1 is MNHEY, CDR2 SMNVEV, per germline (reference sequence). V shed 1 base and J shed 8 bases, with 14 bases lying between them. Full variable domain (outside the CDR3, taken from reference TRBV27 and TRBJ1-4): EAQVTQNPRYLITVTGKKLTVTCSQNMNHEYMSWYRQDPGLGLRQIYYSMNVEVTDKGDVPEGYKVSRKEKRNFPLILESPSPNQTSLYFCASSLWATRGEKLFFGSGTQLSVL.

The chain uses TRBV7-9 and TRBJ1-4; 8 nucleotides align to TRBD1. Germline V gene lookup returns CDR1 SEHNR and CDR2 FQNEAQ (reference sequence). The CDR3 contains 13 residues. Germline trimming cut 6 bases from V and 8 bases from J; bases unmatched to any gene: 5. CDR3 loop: CASRPQGAEKLFF. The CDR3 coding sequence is TGTGCCAGCAGACCGCAGGGGGCGGAAAAACTGTTTTTT.

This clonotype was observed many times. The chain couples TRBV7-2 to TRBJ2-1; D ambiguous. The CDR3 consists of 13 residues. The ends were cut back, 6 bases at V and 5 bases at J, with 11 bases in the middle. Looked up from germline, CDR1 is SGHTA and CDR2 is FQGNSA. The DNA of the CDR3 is TGTGCCAGCAGTTCAGACTGGAACAATGAGCAGTTCTTC. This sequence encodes CASSSDWNNEQFF.

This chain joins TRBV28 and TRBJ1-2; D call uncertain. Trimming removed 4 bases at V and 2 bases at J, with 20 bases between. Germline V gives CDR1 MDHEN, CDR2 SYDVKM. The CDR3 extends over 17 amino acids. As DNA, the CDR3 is TGTGCCAGCAGTTCGGCAGGAACCCTACTATACAACTATGGCTACACCTTC. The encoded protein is CASSSAGTLLYNYGYTF.

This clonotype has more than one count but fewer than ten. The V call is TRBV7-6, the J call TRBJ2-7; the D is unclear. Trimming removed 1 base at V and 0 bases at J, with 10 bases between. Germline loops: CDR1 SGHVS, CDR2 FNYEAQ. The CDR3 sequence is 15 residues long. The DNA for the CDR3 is TGTGCCAGCAGCTTAGATAGGGTTTACTCCTACGAGCAGTACTTC. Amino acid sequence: CASSLDRVYSYEQYF.

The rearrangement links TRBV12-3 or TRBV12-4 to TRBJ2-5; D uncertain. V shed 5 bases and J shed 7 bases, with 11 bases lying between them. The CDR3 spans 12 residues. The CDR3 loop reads CASSEEVGTQYF. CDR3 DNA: TGTGCCAGCAGTGAAGAAGTCGGGACCCAGTACTTC.

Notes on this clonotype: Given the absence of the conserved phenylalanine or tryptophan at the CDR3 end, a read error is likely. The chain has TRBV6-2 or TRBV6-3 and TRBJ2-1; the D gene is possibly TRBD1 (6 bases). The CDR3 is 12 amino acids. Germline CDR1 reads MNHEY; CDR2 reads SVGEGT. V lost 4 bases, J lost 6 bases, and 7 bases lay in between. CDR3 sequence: CASSWGRNEQFY. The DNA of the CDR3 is TGTGCCAGCAGTTGGGGGCGCAATGAGCAGTTCTAC.